This TCR beta chain is drawn from a study of identical twins. One entry per CDR3 protein results from TCRdb running MiXCR on the 5' RACE reads. The sample lists approximately 600,000 distinct CDR3 sequences, approximately 9.6% occurring once. This clonotype was seen ten or more times. These data were likewise used in another study, on yellow fever vaccine responses in identical twins.

The sample comprised PBMCs. This receptor was taken from a woman between 18 and 29 years old in good health.

CDR3 protein: CASTNWGVYALGETQYF. For the CDR3, the DNA is TGTGCCAGCACCAATTGGGGGGTATATGCGTTAGGAGAGACCCAGTACTTC. The chain couples TRBV5-6 to TRBJ2-5; weak D call: TRBD2 (6 bases). Germline V lookup: CDR1 SGHDT, CDR2 YYEEEE. There are 17 residues in the CDR3. The V gene lost 6 bases and the J gene lost 4 bases, with 25 bases spanning the gap.